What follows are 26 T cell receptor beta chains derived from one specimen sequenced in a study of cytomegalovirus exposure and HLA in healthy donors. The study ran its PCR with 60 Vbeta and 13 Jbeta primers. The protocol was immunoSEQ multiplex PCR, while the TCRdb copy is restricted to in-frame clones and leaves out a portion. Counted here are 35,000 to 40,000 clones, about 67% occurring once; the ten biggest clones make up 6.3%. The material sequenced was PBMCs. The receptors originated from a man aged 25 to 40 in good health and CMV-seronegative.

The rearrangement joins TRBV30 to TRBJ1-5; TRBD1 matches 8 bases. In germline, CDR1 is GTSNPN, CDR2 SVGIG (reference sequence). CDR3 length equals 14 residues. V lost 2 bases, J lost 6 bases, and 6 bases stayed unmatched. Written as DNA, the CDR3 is TGTGCCTGGAGTTGGTCAGGGGGCAGTCAGCCCCAGCATTTT. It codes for CAWSWSGGSQPQHF.

The CDR3 loop reads CASRTRDRNQPQHF. CDR3 in DNA: TGTGCCAGCAGGACCAGGGATCGCAATCAGCCCCAGCATTTT. The chain joins TRBV6-1 to TRBJ1-5; D might be TRBD1 (5 bases). Trimming left V 6 bases short and J 2 bases short, with 11 bases between. Germline V CDR1 and CDR2: MNHNS, SASEGT. The CDR3 consists of 14 residues.

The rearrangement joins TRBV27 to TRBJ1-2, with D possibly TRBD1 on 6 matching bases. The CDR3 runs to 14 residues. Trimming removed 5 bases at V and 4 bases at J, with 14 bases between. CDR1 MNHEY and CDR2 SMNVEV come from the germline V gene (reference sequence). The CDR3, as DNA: TGTGCCAGCAGTCCGCCGGACAGTTCCTATGGCTACACCTTC. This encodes CASSPPDSSYGYTF.

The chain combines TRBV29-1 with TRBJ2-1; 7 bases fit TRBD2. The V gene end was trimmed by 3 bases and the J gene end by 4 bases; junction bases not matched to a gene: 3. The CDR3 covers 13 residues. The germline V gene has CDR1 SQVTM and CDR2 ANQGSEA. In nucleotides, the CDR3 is TGCAGCGTTGAGGAGCGGGGATACAATGAGCAGTTCTTC. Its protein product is CSVEERGYNEQFF.

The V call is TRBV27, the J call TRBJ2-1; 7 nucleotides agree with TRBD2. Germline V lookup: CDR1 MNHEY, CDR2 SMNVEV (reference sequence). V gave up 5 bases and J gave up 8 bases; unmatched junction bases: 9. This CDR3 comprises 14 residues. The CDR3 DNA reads TGTGCCAGCAGTACCCAGAGCGGGGTCCATGAGCAGTTCTTC. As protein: CASSTQSGVHEQFF.

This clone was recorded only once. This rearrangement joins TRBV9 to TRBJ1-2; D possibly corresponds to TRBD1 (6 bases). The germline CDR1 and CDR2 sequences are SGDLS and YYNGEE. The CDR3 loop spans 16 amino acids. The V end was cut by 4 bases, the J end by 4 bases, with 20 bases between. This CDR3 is CASSTHSREGVYGYTF. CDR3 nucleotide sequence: TGTGCCAGCAGCACACACTCTCGCGAGGGGGTCTATGGCTACACCTTC. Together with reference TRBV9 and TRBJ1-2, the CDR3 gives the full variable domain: DSGVTQTPKHLITATGQRVTLRCSPRSGDLSVYWYQQSLDQGLQFLIQYYNGEERAKGNILERFSAQQFPDLHSELNLSSLELGDSALYFCASSTHSREGVYGYTFGSGTRLTVV.

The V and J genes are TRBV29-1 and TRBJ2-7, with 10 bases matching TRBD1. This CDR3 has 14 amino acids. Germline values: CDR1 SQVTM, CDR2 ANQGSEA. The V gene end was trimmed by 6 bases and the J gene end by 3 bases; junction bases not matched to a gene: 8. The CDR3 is CSVYAGQGSYEQYF. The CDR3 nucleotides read TGCAGCGTATACGCGGGACAGGGGAGCTACGAGCAGTACTTC.

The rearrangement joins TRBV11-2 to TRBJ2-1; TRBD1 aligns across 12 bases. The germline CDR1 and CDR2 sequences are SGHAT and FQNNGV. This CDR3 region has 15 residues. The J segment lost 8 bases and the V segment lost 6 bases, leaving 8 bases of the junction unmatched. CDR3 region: CASRRLGQGAYEQFF. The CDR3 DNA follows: TGTGCCAGCAGGCGGTTGGGACAGGGGGCGTATGAGCAGTTCTTC.

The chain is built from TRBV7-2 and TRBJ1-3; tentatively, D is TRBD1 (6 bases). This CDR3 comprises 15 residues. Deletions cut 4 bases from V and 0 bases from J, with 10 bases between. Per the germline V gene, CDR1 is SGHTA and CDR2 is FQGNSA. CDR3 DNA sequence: TGTGCCAGCAGCTCGTCCAGGGGCTCTGGAAACACCATATATTTT. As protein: CASSSSRGSGNTIYF.

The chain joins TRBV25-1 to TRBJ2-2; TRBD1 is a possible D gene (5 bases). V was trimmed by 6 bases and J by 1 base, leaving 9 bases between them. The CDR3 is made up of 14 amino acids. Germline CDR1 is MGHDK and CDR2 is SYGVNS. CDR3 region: CASSFTGNTGELFF. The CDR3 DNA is TGTGCCAGCAGCTTCACAGGGAACACCGGGGAGCTGTTTTTT. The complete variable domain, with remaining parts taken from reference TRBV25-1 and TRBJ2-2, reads EADIYQTPRYLVIGTGKKITLECSQTMGHDKMYWYQQDPGMELHLIHYSYGVNSTEKGDLSSESTVSRIRTEHFPLTLESARPSHTSQYLCASSFTGNTGELFFGEGSRLTVL.

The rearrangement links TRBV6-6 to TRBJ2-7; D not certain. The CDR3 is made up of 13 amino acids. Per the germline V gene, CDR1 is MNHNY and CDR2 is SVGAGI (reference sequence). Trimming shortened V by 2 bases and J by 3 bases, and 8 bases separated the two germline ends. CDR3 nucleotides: TGTGCCAGCAGTTACCAGGAACTCTACGAGCAGTACTTC. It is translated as CASSYQELYEQYF.

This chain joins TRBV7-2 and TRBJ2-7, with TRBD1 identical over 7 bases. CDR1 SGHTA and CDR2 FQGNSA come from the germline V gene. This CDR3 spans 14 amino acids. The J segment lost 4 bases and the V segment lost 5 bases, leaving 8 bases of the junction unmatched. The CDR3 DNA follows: TGTGCCAGCAGCCCCACAGGGGACGTATACGAGCAGTACTTC. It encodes CASSPTGDVYEQYF.

The CDR3 region is CASSPRGSYNSPLHF. The CDR3, as DNA: TGCGCCAGCAGCCCTCGCGGCAGTTATAATTCACCCCTCCACTTT. The chain links TRBV5-1 to TRBJ1-6; D is undetermined. V lost 4 bases and J lost 4, with 12 bases in between. This CDR3 comprises 15 residues. CDR1 is SGHRS, CDR2 YFSETQ, per germline.

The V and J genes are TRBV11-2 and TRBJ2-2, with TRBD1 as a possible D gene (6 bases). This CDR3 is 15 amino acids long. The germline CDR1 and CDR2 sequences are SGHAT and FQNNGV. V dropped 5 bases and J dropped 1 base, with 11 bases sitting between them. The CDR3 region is CASSHLTGNTGELFF. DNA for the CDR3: TGTGCCAGCAGCCACCTGACAGGGAACACCGGGGAGCTGTTTTTT.

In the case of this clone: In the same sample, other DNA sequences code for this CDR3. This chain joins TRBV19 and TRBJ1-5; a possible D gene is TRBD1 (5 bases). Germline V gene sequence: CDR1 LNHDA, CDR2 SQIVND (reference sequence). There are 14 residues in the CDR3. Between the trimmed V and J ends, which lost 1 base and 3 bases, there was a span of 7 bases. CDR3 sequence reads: CASSIGQNNQPQHF. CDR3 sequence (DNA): TGTGCCAGTAGTATAGGACAGAACAATCAGCCCCAGCATTTT.

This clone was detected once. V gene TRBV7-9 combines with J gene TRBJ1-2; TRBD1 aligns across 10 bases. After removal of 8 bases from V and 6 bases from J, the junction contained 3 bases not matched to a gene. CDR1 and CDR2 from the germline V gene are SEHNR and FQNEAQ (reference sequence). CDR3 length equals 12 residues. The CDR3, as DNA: TGTGCCAGCGGACAGGGGGTTCATGGCTACACCTTC. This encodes CASGQGVHGYTF.

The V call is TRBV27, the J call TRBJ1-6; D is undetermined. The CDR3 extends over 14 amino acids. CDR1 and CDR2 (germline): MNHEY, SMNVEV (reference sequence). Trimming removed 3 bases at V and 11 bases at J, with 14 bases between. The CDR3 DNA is TGTGCCAGCAGTTTTTCCAGGTTACTGGCACCCCTCCACTTT. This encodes CASSFSRLLAPLHF.

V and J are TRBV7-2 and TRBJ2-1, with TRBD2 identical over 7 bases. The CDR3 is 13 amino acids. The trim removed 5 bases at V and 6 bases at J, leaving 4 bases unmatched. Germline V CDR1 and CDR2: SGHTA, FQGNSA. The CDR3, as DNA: TGTGCCAGCAGCCCCCGACTAGCCAATGAGCAGTTCTTC. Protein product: CASSPRLANEQFF. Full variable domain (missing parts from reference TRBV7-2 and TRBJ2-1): GAGVSQSPSNKVTEKGKDVELRCDPISGHTALYWYRQSLGQGLEFLIYFQGNSAPDKSGLPSDRFSAERTGGSVSTLTIQRTQQEDSAVYLCASSPRLANEQFFGPGTRLTVL.

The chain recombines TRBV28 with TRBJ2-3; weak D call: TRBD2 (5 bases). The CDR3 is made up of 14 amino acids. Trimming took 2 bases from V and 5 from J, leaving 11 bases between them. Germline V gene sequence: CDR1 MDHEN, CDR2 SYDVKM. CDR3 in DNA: TGTGCCAGCAGTTTACCGGGGTTAAAAGATACGCAGTATTTT. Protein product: CASSLPGLKDTQYF.

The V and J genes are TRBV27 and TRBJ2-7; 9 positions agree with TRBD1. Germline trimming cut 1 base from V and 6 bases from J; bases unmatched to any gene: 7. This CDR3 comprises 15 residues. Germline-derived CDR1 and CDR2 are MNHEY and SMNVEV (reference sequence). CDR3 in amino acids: CASSLYRDRVLEQYF. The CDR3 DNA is TGTGCCAGCAGTTTATACCGGGACAGGGTTCTCGAGCAGTACTTC.

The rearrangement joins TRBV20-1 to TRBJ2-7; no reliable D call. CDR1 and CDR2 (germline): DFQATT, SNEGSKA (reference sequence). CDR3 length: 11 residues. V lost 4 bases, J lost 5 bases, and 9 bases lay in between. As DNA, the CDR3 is TGCAGTGCTACAGTGTTGAACGAGCAGTACTTC. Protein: CSATVLNEQYF.

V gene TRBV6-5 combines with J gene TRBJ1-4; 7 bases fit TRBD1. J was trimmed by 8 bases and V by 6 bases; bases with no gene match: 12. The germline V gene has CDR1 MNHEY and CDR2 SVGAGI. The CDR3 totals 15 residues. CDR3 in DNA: TGTGCCAGCAGCCAAACCACAGGGGTGAGCGAAAAACTGTTTTTT. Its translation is CASSQTTGVSEKLFF.

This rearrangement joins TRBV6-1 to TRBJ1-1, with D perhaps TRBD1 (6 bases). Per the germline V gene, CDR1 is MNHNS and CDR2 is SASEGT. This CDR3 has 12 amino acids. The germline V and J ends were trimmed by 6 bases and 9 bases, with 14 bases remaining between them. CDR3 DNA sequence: TGTGCCAGCAGCAAACAGGGCCTAAAAGCTTTCTTT. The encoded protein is CASSKQGLKAFF.

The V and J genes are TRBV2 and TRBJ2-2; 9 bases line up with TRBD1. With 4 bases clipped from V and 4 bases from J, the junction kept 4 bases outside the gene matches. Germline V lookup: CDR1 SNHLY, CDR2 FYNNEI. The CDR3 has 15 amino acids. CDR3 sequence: CASSAGTGFTGELFF. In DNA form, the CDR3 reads TGTGCCAGCAGTGCCGGGACAGGGTTCACCGGGGAGCTGTTTTTT.

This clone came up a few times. The CDR3 region is CASSIGGLAKETQYF. The CDR3 DNA sequence: TGTGCCAGTAGTATAGGAGGACTAGCCAAAGAGACCCAGTACTTC. The chain links TRBV19 to TRBJ2-5, with 8 bases identical to TRBD2. CDR1 and CDR2 (germline): LNHDA, SQIVND (reference sequence). After removal of 1 base from V and 3 bases from J, the junction contained 4 bases not matched to a gene. The CDR3 totals 15 residues.

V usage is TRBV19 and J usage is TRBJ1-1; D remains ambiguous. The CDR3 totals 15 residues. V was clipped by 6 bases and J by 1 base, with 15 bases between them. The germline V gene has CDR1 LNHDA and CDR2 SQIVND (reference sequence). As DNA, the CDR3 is TGTGCCAGTAGCACCGCGGGAAAAGCGAACACTGAAGCTTTCTTT. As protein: CASSTAGKANTEAFF.